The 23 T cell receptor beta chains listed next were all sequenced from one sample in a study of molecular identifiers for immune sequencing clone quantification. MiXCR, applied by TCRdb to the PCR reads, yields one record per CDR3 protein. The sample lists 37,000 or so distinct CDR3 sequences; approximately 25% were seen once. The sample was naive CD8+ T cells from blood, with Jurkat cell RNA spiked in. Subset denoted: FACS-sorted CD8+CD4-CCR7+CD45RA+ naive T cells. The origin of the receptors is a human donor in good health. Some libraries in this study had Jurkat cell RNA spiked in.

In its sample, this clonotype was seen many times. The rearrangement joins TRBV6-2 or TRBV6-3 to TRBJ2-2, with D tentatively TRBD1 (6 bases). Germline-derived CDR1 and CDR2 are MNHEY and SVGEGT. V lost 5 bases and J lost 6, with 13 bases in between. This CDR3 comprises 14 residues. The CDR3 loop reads CASSLQGTAGELFF. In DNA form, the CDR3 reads TGTGCCAGCAGTCTTCAGGGGACGGCCGGGGAGCTGTTTTTT.

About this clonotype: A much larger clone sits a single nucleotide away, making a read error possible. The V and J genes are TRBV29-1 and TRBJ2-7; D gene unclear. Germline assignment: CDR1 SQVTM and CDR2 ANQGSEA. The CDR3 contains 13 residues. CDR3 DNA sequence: TGCGGCGTTTTACCGGGTAGCTCCTACGAGCAGTACTTC. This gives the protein CGVLPGSSYEQYF.

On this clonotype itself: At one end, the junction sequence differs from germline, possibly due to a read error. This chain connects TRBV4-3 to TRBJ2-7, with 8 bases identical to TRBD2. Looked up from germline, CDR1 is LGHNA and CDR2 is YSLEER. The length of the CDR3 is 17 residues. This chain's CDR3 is CASRQGPVRGGAAAPSF. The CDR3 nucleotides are TGCGCCAGCCGCCAAGGGCCGGTCCGGGGGGGCGCGGCCGCGCCGTCCTTC.

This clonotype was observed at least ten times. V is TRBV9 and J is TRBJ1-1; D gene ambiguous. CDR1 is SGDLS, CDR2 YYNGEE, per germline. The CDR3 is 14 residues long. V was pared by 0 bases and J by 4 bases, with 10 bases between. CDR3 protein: CASSVVLGSTEAFF. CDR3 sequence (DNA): TGTGCCAGCAGCGTAGTGTTAGGGTCCACTGAAGCTTTCTTT.

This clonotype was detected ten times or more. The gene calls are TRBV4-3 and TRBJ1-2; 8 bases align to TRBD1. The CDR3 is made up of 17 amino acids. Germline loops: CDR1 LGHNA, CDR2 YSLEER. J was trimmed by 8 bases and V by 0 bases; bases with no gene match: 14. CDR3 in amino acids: CASSQDRGPLTLWGYTF. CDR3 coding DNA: TGCGCCAGCAGCCAAGACAGGGGGCCGCTCACCCTTTGGGGCTACACCTTC.

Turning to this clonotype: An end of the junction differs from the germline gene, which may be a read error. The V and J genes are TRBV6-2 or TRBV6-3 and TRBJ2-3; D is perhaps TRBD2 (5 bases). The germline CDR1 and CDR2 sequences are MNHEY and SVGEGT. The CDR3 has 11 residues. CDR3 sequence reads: CASMLGDTQCF. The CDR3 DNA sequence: TGTGCCAGCATGCTGGGAGATACGCAGTGTTTT.

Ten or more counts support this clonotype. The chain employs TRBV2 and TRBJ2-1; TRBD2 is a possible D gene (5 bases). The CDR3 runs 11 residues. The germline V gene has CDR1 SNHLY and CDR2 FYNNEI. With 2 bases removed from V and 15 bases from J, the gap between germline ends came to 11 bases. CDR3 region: CASSEWESGFF. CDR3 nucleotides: TGTGCCAGCAGTGAATGGGAGTCGGGGTTCTTC.

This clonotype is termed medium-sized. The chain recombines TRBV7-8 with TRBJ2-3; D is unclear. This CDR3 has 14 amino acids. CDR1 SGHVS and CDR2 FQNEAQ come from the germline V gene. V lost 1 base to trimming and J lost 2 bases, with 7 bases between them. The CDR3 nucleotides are TGTGCCAGCAGCTTAGACCTGACCACAGATACGCAGTATTTT. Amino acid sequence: CASSLDLTTDTQYF.

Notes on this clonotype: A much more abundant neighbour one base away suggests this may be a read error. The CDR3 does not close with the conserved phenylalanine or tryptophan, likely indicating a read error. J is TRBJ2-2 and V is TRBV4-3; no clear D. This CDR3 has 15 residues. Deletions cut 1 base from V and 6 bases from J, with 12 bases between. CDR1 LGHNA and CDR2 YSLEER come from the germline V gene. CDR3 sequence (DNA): TGCGCCAGCAGCCAAGGGAGATTAGGTGCCGGGGAGCTGTTTATT. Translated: CASSQGRLGAGELFI.

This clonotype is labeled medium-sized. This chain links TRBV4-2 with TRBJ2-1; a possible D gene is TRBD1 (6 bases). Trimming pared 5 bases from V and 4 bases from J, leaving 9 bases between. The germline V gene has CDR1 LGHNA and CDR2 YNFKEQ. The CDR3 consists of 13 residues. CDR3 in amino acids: CASSLDRYNEQFF. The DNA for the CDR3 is TGTGCCAGCAGCTTGGACAGATACAATGAGCAGTTCTTC.

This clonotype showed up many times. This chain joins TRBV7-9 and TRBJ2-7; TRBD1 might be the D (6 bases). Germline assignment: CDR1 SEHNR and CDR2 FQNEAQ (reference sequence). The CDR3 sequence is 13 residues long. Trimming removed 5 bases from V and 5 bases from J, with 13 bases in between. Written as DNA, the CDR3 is TGTGCCAGCAGCCCGTTGGACAGCGACGAGCAGTACTTC. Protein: CASSPLDSDEQYF.

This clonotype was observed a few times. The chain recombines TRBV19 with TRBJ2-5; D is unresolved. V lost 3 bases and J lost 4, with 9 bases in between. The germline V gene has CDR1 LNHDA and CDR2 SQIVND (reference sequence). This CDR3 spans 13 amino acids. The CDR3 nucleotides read TGTGCCAGTAGTATGACCAGCACAGAGACCCAGTACTTC. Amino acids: CASSMTSTETQYF.

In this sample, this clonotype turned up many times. CDR3: CASSLGPRQETQYF. The CDR3 DNA reads as TGTGCCAGCAGCTTAGGCCCCAGACAAGAGACCCAGTACTTC. This chain joins TRBV13 and TRBJ2-5, with D hard to call. This CDR3 has 14 residues. V was trimmed by 0 bases and J by 2 bases, leaving 7 bases between them. Per germline, CDR1 PRHDT and CDR2 FYEKMQ (reference sequence).

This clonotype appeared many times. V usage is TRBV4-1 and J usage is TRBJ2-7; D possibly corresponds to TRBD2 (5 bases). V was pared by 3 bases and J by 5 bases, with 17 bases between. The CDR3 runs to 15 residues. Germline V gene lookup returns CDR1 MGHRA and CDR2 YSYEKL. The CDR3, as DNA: TGCGCCAGCAGCCAGCCACCTCTGCCGGGGAACGAGCAGTACTTC. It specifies CASSQPPLPGNEQYF.

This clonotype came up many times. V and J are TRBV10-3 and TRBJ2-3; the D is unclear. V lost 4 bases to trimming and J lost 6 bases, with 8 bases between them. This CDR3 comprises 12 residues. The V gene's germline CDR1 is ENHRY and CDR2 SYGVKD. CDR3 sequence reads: CAISVVMDTQYF. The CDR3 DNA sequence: TGTGCCATCAGTGTGGTCATGGATACGCAGTATTTT.

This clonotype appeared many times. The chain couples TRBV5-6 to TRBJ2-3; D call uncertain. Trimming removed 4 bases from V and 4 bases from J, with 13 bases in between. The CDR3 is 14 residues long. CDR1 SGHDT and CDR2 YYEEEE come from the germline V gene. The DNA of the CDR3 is TGTGCCAGCAGCACTGAGGTTGTGGCAGATACGCAGTATTTT. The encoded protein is CASSTEVVADTQYF.

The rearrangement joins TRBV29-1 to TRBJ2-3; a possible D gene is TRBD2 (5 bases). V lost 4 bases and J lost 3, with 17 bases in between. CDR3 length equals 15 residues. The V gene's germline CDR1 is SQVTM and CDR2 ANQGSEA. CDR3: CSVGEMGAATDTQYF. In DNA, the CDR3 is TGCAGCGTTGGAGAAATGGGAGCAGCTACAGATACGCAGTATTTT.

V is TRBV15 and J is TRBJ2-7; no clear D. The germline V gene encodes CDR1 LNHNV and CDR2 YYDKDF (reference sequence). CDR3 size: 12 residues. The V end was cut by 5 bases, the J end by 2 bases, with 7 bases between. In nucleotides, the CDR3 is TGTGCCACCAGCGGAGCAACCTACGAGCAGTACTTC. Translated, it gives CATSGATYEQYF.

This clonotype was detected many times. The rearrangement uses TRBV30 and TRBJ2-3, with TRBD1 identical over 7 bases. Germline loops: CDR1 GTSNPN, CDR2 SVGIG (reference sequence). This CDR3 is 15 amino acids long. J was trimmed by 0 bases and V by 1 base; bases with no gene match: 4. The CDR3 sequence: CAWSETGWSTDTQYF. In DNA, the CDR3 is TGTGCCTGGAGTGAGACAGGGTGGAGCACAGATACGCAGTATTTT.

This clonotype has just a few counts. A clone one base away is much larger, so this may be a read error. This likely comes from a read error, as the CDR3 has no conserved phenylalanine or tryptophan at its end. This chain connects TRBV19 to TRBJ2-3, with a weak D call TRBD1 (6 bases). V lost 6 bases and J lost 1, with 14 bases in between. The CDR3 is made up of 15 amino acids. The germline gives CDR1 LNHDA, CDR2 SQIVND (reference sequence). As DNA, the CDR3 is TGTGCCAGTAGAACACAGGGCCTCGGCACAGATACGCAGTATTCT. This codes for CASRTQGLGTDTQYS.

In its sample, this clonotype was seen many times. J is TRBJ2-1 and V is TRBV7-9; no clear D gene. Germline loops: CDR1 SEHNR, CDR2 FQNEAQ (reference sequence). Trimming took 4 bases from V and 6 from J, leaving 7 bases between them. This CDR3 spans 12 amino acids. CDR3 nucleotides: TGTGCCAGCAGCTCGGTCGCCAATGAGCAGTTCTTC. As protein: CASSSVANEQFF. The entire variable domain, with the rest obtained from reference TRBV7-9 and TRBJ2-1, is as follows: DTGVSQNPRHKITKRGQNVTFRCDPISEHNRLYWYRQTLGQGPEFLTYFQNEAQLEKSRLLSDRFSAERPKGSFSTLEIQRTEQGDSAMYLCASSSVANEQFFGPGTRLTVL.

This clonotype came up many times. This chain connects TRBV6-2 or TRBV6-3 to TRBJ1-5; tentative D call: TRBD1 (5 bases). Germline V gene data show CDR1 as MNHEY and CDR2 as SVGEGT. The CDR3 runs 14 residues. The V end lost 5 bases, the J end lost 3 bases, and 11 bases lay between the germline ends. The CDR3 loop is CASSQRQYNQPQHF. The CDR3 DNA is TGTGCCAGCAGTCAGCGACAGTACAATCAGCCCCAGCATTTT.

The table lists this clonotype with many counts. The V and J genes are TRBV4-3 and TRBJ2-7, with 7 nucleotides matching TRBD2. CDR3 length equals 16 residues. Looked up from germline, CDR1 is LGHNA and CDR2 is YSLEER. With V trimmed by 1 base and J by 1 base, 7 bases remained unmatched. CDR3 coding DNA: TGCGCCAGCAGCCAAGGATCACTAGCGTGGTCCTACGAGCAGTACTTC. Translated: CASSQGSLAWSYEQYF.